The next 30 T cell receptor beta chains were all read from a single sample in a study of regulatory T cells in long-lasting Graves disease. The TCR beta library used iRepertoire HTBI primers with Arm-PCR amplification of CDR3. TCRdb used MiXCR to reprocess the multiplex PCR reads, holding one entry per CDR3 protein. Of 350,000 to 550,000 distinct CDR3 sequences listed, less than 20% are singletons. Time point denoted: newly diagnosed GD, antithyroid drugs for less than 3 months. The TCR library was made from RNA extracted from PBMCs. Separately, the same data were catalogued under a study of T cells in Graves' hyperthyroidism and ophthalmopathy.

Sequencing used peripheral blood mononuclear cells (PBMCs), obtained at new diagnosis, from a patient treated with antithyroid drugs. These receptors came from a woman in her late teens or twenties with Graves disease.

This clonotype appeared many times. V and J are TRBV12-3 or TRBV12-4 and TRBJ2-4; D is unclear. The end of the DNA fits TRBJ1-2 better, so the J call may be wrong. The CDR3 length is 14 residues. The CDR3 sequence is CASSLGEGLRGYTF. The CDR3 bases are TGTGCCAGCAGCCTGGGAGAGGGTCTCCGTGGCTACACCTTC.

This clonotype was counted ten times or more. The chain is built from TRBV12-3 or TRBV12-4 and TRBJ2-1; D perhaps matches TRBD1 (5 bases). CDR3 length: 14 amino acids. Trimming cost V 5 bases and J 5 bases, with 13 bases left between them. CDR3 coding DNA: TGTGCCAGCAGTAGGGGTGGCACACACAATGAGCAGTTCTTC. Its translation is CASSRGGTHNEQFF.

This clonotype was detected only a few times. CDR3 in DNA: TGCAGCGTTAAGGACAGAACCAATCAGCCCCAGCATTTT. This translates into CSVKDRTNQPQHF. The chain is built from TRBV29-1 and TRBJ1-5, with D perhaps TRBD1 (6 bases). This CDR3 has 13 residues. Trimming stripped 5 bases from V and 3 bases from J, with 11 bases between. Looked up from germline, CDR1 is SQVTM and CDR2 is ANQGSEA. Using reference TRBV29-1 and TRBJ1-5 for the parts outside the CDR3, the full variable domain is SAVISQKPSRDICQRGTSLTIQCQVDSQVTMMFWYRQQPGQSLTLIATANQGSEATYESGFVIDKFPISRPNLTFSTLTVSNMSPEDSSIYLCSVKDRTNQPQHFGDGTRLSIL.

V is TRBV28 and J is TRBJ1-6, with TRBD1 matching over 8 bases. Germline assignment: CDR1 MDHEN and CDR2 SYDVKM. This CDR3 comprises 16 residues. J was trimmed by 7 bases and V by 5 bases; bases with no gene match: 10. This CDR3 is CASSTRRQGLNSPLHF. CDR3 DNA sequence: TGTGCCAGCAGTACACGCAGACAGGGGTTGAATTCACCCCTCCACTTT.

This clonotype was recorded at least ten times. V gene TRBV6-5 combines with J gene TRBJ2-7, with D maybe TRBD1 (6 bases). Trimming took off 0 bases at V and 6 bases at J, with 9 bases between the two ends. The CDR3 runs 13 residues. Germline CDR1 is MNHEY and CDR2 is SVGAGI. The CDR3 nucleotides are TGTGCCAGCAGTTACTCGCACAGGGCCGAGCAGTACTTC. It codes for CASSYSHRAEQYF.

This clonotype was counted ten times or more. The chain couples TRBV28 to TRBJ2-1, with 14 bases lining up with TRBD2. CDR3 length equals 15 residues. The germline gives CDR1 MDHEN, CDR2 SYDVKM. Trimming removed 10 bases from V and 10 bases from J; junction bases left unmatched: 12. The chain's CDR3 is CATSSTSGRANEQFF. The DNA for the CDR3 is TGTGCCACCTCCTCGACTAGCGGGAGGGCCAACGAGCAGTTCTTC.

The chain combines TRBV14 with TRBJ2-2; D remains ambiguous. From germline, CDR1 is SGHDN and CDR2 FVKESK. Trimming took 1 base from V and 1 from J, leaving 7 bases between them. This CDR3 has 15 amino acids. CDR3 sequence (DNA): TGTGCCAGCAGCCAAGGAGTTCGGAACACCGGGGAGCTGTTTTTT. Protein: CASSQGVRNTGELFF.

This clonotype was counted many times. This chain connects TRBV28 to TRBJ1-1, with TRBD1 matching over 7 bases. Germline assignment: CDR1 MDHEN and CDR2 SYDVKM. This CDR3 region has 12 residues. The trim removed 10 bases at V and 1 base at J, leaving 3 bases unmatched. The CDR3 bases are TGTGCCACCGGACAGGCGAACACTGAAGCTTTCTTT. This translates into CATGQANTEAFF.

This clonotype was counted ten times or more. The V call is TRBV12-3 or TRBV12-4, the J call TRBJ2-3; D gene unclear. This CDR3 region has 15 residues. V dropped 3 bases and J dropped 0 bases, with 10 bases sitting between them. As DNA, the CDR3 is TGTGCCAGCAGTTTTAGATGGTCTAGCACAGATACGCAGTATTTT. This gives the protein CASSFRWSSTDTQYF.

There are many counts of this clonotype. The V call is TRBV3-1, the J call TRBJ1-5; D is perhaps TRBD1 (5 bases). Trimming took 3 bases from V and 2 from J, leaving 23 bases between them. The CDR3 extends over 19 amino acids. Germline lookup yields CDR1 LGHDT and CDR2 YNNKEL (reference sequence). CDR3 nucleotides: TGTGCCAGCAGCCAGGGATTACCCCGGGGGTCGGGGCGCAATCAGCCCCAGCATTTT. This translates into CASSQGLPRGSGRNQPQHF.

The table lists this clonotype with a few counts. The chain recombines TRBV29-1 with TRBJ2-3; D is undetermined. Germline V gene sequence: CDR1 SQVTM, CDR2 ANQGSEA. The CDR3 covers 12 residues. Trimming took off 4 bases at V and 1 base at J, with 6 bases between the two ends. The DNA for the CDR3 is TGCAGCGTTGGTGACCGCACAGATACGCAGTATTTT. Its protein is CSVGDRTDTQYF.

This clonotype was found a few times. The chain links TRBV4-1 to TRBJ1-2; possible D gene TRBD1, 6 bases. Trimming pared 0 bases from V and 2 bases from J, leaving 16 bases between. The CDR3 consists of 17 residues. Germline V CDR1 and CDR2: MGHRA, YSYEKL. CDR3 nucleotide sequence: TGCGCCAGCAGCCAAGATTCCAGAACAGGGATCAACTATGGCTACACCTTC. It translates to CASSQDSRTGINYGYTF.

This clonotype was seen repeatedly, ten times or more. The chain recombines TRBV27 with TRBJ2-1; D gene uncertain. With 2 bases removed from V and 3 bases from J, the gap between germline ends came to 8 bases. CDR3 length: 14 amino acids. The V gene's germline CDR1 is MNHEY and CDR2 SMNVEV (reference sequence). This CDR3 is CASSLADGYNEQFF. The CDR3 nucleotides read TGTGCCAGCAGTTTAGCTGACGGCTACAATGAGCAGTTCTTC.

This clonotype appeared a few times. As DNA, the CDR3 is TGTGCCAGCAGTCGAAAGGGTCGTACTAATGAAAAACTGTTTTTT. Translated: CASSRKGRTNEKLFF. The chain has TRBV12-3 or TRBV12-4 and TRBJ1-4; D unclear. V dropped 5 bases and J dropped 2 bases, with 12 bases sitting between them. The CDR3 has 15 residues.

This clonotype has a count of ten or more. The chain couples TRBV2 to TRBJ2-5; D may be TRBD1 (5 bases). V lost 4 bases, J lost 2 bases, and 11 bases lay in between. This CDR3 comprises 14 residues. Germline V gene data show CDR1 as SNHLY and CDR2 as FYNNEI. CDR3 nucleotide sequence: TGTGCCAGCAGTGCAGGGCAGCCACAAGAGACCCAGTACTTC. As protein: CASSAGQPQETQYF.

This clonotype was observed a handful of times. The J gene is TRBJ1-2, the V gene TRBV28; 7 bases agree with TRBD1. Germline V CDR1 and CDR2: MDHEN, SYDVKM. V trimming: 7 bases; J trimming: 6 bases; junction bases outside the gene matches: 11. The CDR3 extends over 14 amino acids. CDR3: CASTPTGYKDGYTF. The CDR3 DNA reads as TGTGCCAGCACCCCGACAGGGTACAAGGATGGCTACACCTTC.

The V gene is TRBV28, the J gene TRBJ2-7; D is unclear. There are 15 residues in the CDR3. Germline assignment: CDR1 MDHEN and CDR2 SYDVKM. Deletions cut 3 bases from V and 3 bases from J, with 15 bases between. CDR3 nucleotides: TGTGCCAGCAGTTTGGGCGGAGTCCCGCTCTACGAGCAGTACTTC. Its translation: CASSLGGVPLYEQYF. The whole variable domain, filled in from reference TRBV28 and TRBJ2-7, reads DVKVTQSSRYLVKRTGEKVFLECVQDMDHENMFWYRQDPGLGLRLIYFSYDVKMKEKGDIPEGYSVSREKKERFSLILESASTNQTSMYLCASSLGGVPLYEQYFGPGTRLTVT.

This clonotype was counted ten times or more. The rearrangement links TRBV30 to TRBJ2-7; 7 bases map to TRBD2. V shed 2 bases, J shed 0 bases, and the junction held 7 bases outside the gene matches. Germline CDR1 is GTSNPN and CDR2 is SVGIG (reference sequence). The CDR3 loop spans 15 amino acids. The CDR3 DNA sequence: TGTGCCTGGAGTTTCATAGCGGGTAGCTCCTACGAGCAGTACTTC. This translates into CAWSFIAGSSYEQYF. The whole variable domain, remainder taken from reference TRBV30 and TRBJ2-7, is SQTIHQWPATLVQPVGSPLSLECTVEGTSNPNLYWYRQAAGRGLQLLFYSVGIGQISSEVPQNLSASRPQDRQFILSSKKLLLSDSGFYLCAWSFIAGSSYEQYFGPGTRLTVT.

This clonotype was recorded many times. The CDR3 sequence: CASRGQGVNTEAFF. The CDR3 DNA sequence: TGTGCCAGCAGGGGACAGGGGGTGAACACTGAAGCTTTCTTT. The V and J genes are TRBV11-3 and TRBJ1-1; TRBD1 matches 11 bases. Germline CDR1 reads SGHNT; CDR2 reads YENEEA. Unmatched junction bases numbered 0, after V lost 6 bases and J lost 0 bases. The CDR3 loop spans 14 amino acids.

This clonotype appeared a few times. The chain recombines TRBV7-2 with TRBJ1-4; 12 bases are shared with TRBD1. The CDR3 spans 17 residues. Germline V lookup: CDR1 SGHTA, CDR2 FQGNSA. V lost 1 base, J lost 6 bases, and 6 bases stayed unmatched. This chain's CDR3 is CASSLGLGQGAYEKLFF. The CDR3 bases are TGTGCCAGCAGCTTAGGGTTGGGACAGGGGGCTTATGAAAAACTGTTTTTT.

The chain carries TRBV9 and TRBJ2-3; 10 bases are shared with TRBD2. V lost 1 base and J lost 4; bases outside the gene matches: 18. The CDR3 is 20 amino acids. Looked up from germline, CDR1 is SGDLS and CDR2 is YYNGEE. For the CDR3, the DNA is TGTGCCAGCAGCGTAAGCCCGATAAACAGAGCGGGAGGGCCGGCAGATACGCAGTATTTT. Residues: CASSVSPINRAGGPADTQYF.

The V gene is TRBV20-1, the J gene TRBJ2-5; 8 positions match TRBD1. Germline CDR1 is DFQATT and CDR2 is SNEGSKA (reference sequence). CDR3 size: 16 residues. J gave up 5 bases and V 4 bases, and 15 bases lay outside the gene matches. CDR3 sequence: CSAMRQGPQSWETQYF. The CDR3 coding sequence is TGCAGTGCTATGAGACAGGGGCCCCAATCGTGGGAGACCCAGTACTTC.

This clonotype showed up many times. V and J are TRBV12-3 or TRBV12-4 and TRBJ1-5; no clear D. The CDR3 extends over 13 amino acids. Trimming took 6 bases from V and 5 from J, leaving 11 bases between them. The CDR3 loop reads CASRQTTHQPQHF. Written as DNA, the CDR3 is TGTGCCAGCAGACAGACCACCCATCAGCCCCAGCATTTT.

This clonotype was seen ten or more times. The V call is TRBV11-2, the J call TRBJ1-2; the D gene is possibly TRBD1 (5 bases). Looked up from germline, CDR1 is SGHAT and CDR2 is FQNNGV. This CDR3 has 11 amino acids. Trimming took off 5 bases at V and 8 bases at J, with 9 bases between the two ends. The CDR3 sequence: CASSQGPGYTF. The CDR3 bases are TGTGCCAGCAGCCAGGGCCCGGGCTACACCTTC.

The sample holds many counts of this clonotype. The chain joins TRBV15 to TRBJ2-1; the D is unclear. V was trimmed by 0 bases and J by 10 bases, leaving 10 bases between them. The germline V gene encodes CDR1 LNHNV and CDR2 YYDKDF (reference sequence). This CDR3 comprises 13 residues. DNA for the CDR3: TGTGCCACCAGCAGAGATTCTTCCCGAGAGCAGTTCTTC. Protein: CATSRDSSREQFF.

This clonotype has a handful of counts. Its ends do not fully match the called genes, so a read error is possible. This rearrangement joins TRBV7-9 to TRBJ2-7; either TRBD1 or TRBD2 may supply D (5 bases each). Germline V lookup: CDR1 SEHNR, CDR2 FQNEAQ (reference sequence). This CDR3 is built from 14 residues. CDR3 DNA: TGTGCCGGCAGCTTGGGGACGGTAACCTACGAGCAGTACTTC. This codes for CAGSLGTVTYEQYF.

This clonotype has just a few counts. CDR3: CSYLVSGETQYF. DNA for the CDR3: TGCAGTTACCTAGTTAGTGGGGAGACCCAGTACTTC. The chain is built from TRBV20-1 and TRBJ2-5, with D hard to call. V lost 8 bases and J lost 5, with 15 bases in between. The CDR3 loop spans 12 amino acids. Germline V lookup: CDR1 DFQATT, CDR2 SNEGSKA (reference sequence).

This clonotype has a handful of counts. The chain employs TRBV24-1 and TRBJ1-2, with a possible D match to TRBD1 (5 bases). The length of the CDR3 is 12 residues. Germline CDR1 is KGHDR and CDR2 is SFDVKD. The V and J ends lost 5 bases and 4 bases respectively, with 7 bases between them. This CDR3 reads CATSADSYGYTF. CDR3 sequence (DNA): TGTGCCACCAGTGCCGACAGCTATGGCTACACCTTC.

This sequence joins TRBV12-3 or TRBV12-4 and TRBJ2-3; the D gene is possibly TRBD2 (7 bases). The CDR3 has 17 residues. Trimming shortened V by 3 bases and J by 0 bases, and 16 bases separated the two germline ends. The CDR3 region is CASSLSGAGASTDTQYF. In DNA, the CDR3 is TGTGCCAGCAGTTTGAGTGGGGCGGGGGCTAGCACAGATACGCAGTATTTT.

The chain uses TRBV6-2 or TRBV6-3 and TRBJ1-2; 7 nucleotides line up with TRBD1. V lost 10 bases, J lost 0 bases, and 11 bases stayed unmatched. CDR1 is MNHEY and CDR2 is SVGEGT in the germline V gene. There are 15 residues in the CDR3. In DNA form, the CDR3 reads TGTGCCACCAAACCGGGGACAGCCGCTAACTATGGCTACACCTTC. Its translation: CATKPGTAANYGYTF.